These 30 T cell receptor beta chains were sequenced from one sample in a study of T cell changes during pregnancy in multiple sclerosis. Libraries were prepared by immunoSEQ multiplex PCR; TCRdb keeps only in-frame clonotypes and omits some of them. The sample lists about 62,000 clones, 80% to 90% occurring once. Sequenced here: peripheral blood, sampled in the first trimester of pregnancy. All receptors derive from a female donor with multiple sclerosis, enrolled in a pregnancy study.

The chain joins TRBV6-5 to TRBJ2-5; D possibly corresponds to TRBD1 (5 bases). Looked up from germline, CDR1 is MNHEY and CDR2 is SVGAGI. The CDR3 is 14 residues long. V was shortened by 3 bases and J by 5 bases, with 13 bases between the two germline ends. This chain's CDR3 is CASSYGAPGETQYF. CDR3 DNA sequence: TGTGCCAGCAGTTATGGTGCTCCAGGGGAGACCCAGTACTTC.

The chain employs TRBV4-3 and TRBJ2-3; 10 positions agree with TRBD2. The CDR3 is 15 residues long. The V gene's germline CDR1 is LGHNA and CDR2 YSLEER. V shed 3 bases, J shed 6 bases, and the junction held 6 bases outside the gene matches. The CDR3 bases are TGCGCCAGCAGCCAGGAGCGGGGGGGCGCTGATACGCAGTATTTT. Translating gives CASSQERGGADTQYF.

The rearrangement joins TRBV7-9 to TRBJ2-7, with D perhaps TRBD2 (6 bases). Germline V gene sequence: CDR1 SEHNR, CDR2 FQNEAQ (reference sequence). V lost 5 bases and J lost 2, with 13 bases in between. The CDR3 runs to 14 residues. CDR3 residues: CASSGGFNTYEQYF. CDR3 sequence (DNA): TGTGCCAGCAGCGGGGGGTTTAATACCTACGAGCAGTACTTC.

Remarks on this clone: The same CDR3 can be traced to other DNA sequences in this sample. V usage is TRBV4-3 and J usage is TRBJ1-6; possibly TRBD1 for D (6 bases). The CDR3 spans 17 residues. Germline lookup yields CDR1 LGHNA and CDR2 YSLEER. Trimming left V 1 base short and J 7 bases short, with 17 bases between. CDR3 sequence (DNA): TGCGCCAGCAGCCAAGCCCCGGCAGGGGAACGCAATTCACCCCTCCACTTT. Encoded protein: CASSQAPAGERNSPLHF.

The chain joins TRBV30 to TRBJ2-2; the D gene is possibly TRBD2 (6 bases). Germline lookup yields CDR1 GTSNPN and CDR2 SVGIG (reference sequence). The CDR3 has 12 amino acids. Trimming pared 5 bases from V and 7 bases from J, leaving 11 bases between. The CDR3 region is CAWRRGNGELFF. CDR3 coding DNA: TGTGCCTGGCGACGGGGGAACGGGGAGCTGTTTTTT.

The V and J genes are TRBV18 and TRBJ2-2; 8 nucleotides line up with TRBD2. The ends lost 6 bases at V and 1 base at J; junction bases unmatched: 7. This CDR3 has 16 residues. The germline V gene encodes CDR1 KGHSH and CDR2 LQKENI. The CDR3 DNA sequence: TGTGCCAGCTCCCCAAGCCTAGCGGGGAACACCGGGGAGCTGTTTTTT. Its protein is CASSPSLAGNTGELFF.

This sequence joins TRBV2 and TRBJ2-5; D is unclear. Germline CDR1 and CDR2: SNHLY and FYNNEI. The CDR3 sequence is 13 residues long. V shed 4 bases and J shed 1 base, with 7 bases lying between them. The CDR3 DNA reads as TGTGCCAGCAGTGGTCAGCGCCAAGAGACCCAGTACTTC. Protein sequence: CASSGQRQETQYF. The full variable domain, rest sourced from reference TRBV2 and TRBJ2-5, is EPEVTQTPSHQVTQMGQEVILRCVPISNHLYFYWYRQILGQKVEFLVSFYNNEISEKSEIFDDQFSVERPDGSNFTLKIRSTKLEDSAMYFCASSGQRQETQYFGPGTRLLVL.

The CDR3 DNA reads TGTGCCAGCAGTCTCCAACAGAATGAGCAGTTCTTC. This codes for CASSLQQNEQFF. The chain links TRBV6-6 to TRBJ2-1; D is unresolved. Germline CDR1 MNHNY, CDR2 SVGAGI (reference sequence). The CDR3 consists of 12 residues. Deletions cut 5 bases from V and 7 bases from J, with 9 bases between.

This clone was observed a single time. The chain recombines TRBV7-6 with TRBJ2-2; TRBD2 aligns across 8 bases. This CDR3 has 14 amino acids. V lost 10 bases and J lost 5; bases outside the gene matches: 9. Germline CDR1 SGHVS, CDR2 FNYEAQ. CDR3 DNA sequence: TGTGCCACCCTTAGCGGGGCGGGGACCGGGGAGCTGTTTTTT. It encodes CATLSGAGTGELFF.

The chain carries TRBV5-1 and TRBJ2-6; D is unclear. V dropped 6 bases and J dropped 4 bases, with 11 bases sitting between them. CDR1 SGHRS and CDR2 YFSETQ come from the germline V gene. The CDR3 is 14 amino acids. The CDR3 DNA reads TGCGCCAGCAACGAAATAGCCGGGGCCAACGTCCTGACTTTC. Residues: CASNEIAGANVLTF.

The chain recombines TRBV12-5 with TRBJ2-6, with a tentative D call TRBD2 (7 bases). CDR1 and CDR2 from the germline V gene are LGHNT and FRNRAP. V lost 0 bases to trimming and J lost 4 bases, with 13 bases between them. The CDR3 runs to 17 residues. The CDR3 bases are TGTGCTAGTGGTTTGGTACCGGGGGGCTCCGGGGCCAACGTCCTGACTTTC. This encodes CASGLVPGGSGANVLTF.

The genes are TRBV10-3 and TRBJ2-2; D might be TRBD2 (5 bases). The CDR3 is made up of 14 amino acids. Trimming stripped 3 bases from V and 3 bases from J, with 8 bases between. The V gene's germline CDR1 is ENHRY and CDR2 SYGVKD. The CDR3 DNA reads TGTGCCATCAGTGATCGGGGATACACCGGGGAGCTGTTTTTT. It translates to CAISDRGYTGELFF.

This chain uses TRBV19 with TRBJ2-7, with 7 bases identical to TRBD1. The ends lost 6 bases at V and 4 bases at J; junction bases unmatched: 3. The CDR3 contains 12 residues. Germline CDR1 reads LNHDA; CDR2 reads SQIVND (reference sequence). The CDR3 DNA follows: TGTGCCAGTAGCCTACAGGGGTACGAGCAGTACTTC. Its protein is CASSLQGYEQYF.

This clone has only one observation. The gene calls are TRBV27 and TRBJ1-4; perhaps TRBD1 as D (6 bases). Germline V gives CDR1 MNHEY, CDR2 SMNVEV (reference sequence). Trimming shortened V by 3 bases and J by 7 bases, and 15 bases separated the two germline ends. The CDR3 contains 15 residues. For the CDR3, the DNA is TGTGCCAGCAGTTTCACCGGGACAAGGGGTGAAAAACTGTTTTTT. Its translation: CASSFTGTRGEKLFF. The variable domain in full, completed from reference TRBV27 and TRBJ1-4, reads EAQVTQNPRYLITVTGKKLTVTCSQNMNHEYMSWYRQDPGLGLRQIYYSMNVEVTDKGDVPEGYKVSRKEKRNFPLILESPSPNQTSLYFCASSFTGTRGEKLFFGSGTQLSVL.

The rearrangement joins TRBV5-1 to TRBJ2-2; 7 bases agree with TRBD1. This CDR3 contains 15 residues. The V gene end was trimmed by 1 base and the J gene end by 5 bases; junction bases not matched to a gene: 5. In germline, CDR1 is SGHRS, CDR2 YFSETQ. CDR3 coding DNA: TGCGCCAGCAGCTTGCAGGGACAGAAGACCGGGGAGCTGTTTTTT. Translating it yields CASSLQGQKTGELFF.

The CDR3 nucleotides read TGTGCCAGCGGCTTGACAGGGATATCTTCACCCCTCCACTTT. Translation: CASGLTGISSPLHF. This rearrangement joins TRBV27 to TRBJ1-6, with 7 nucleotides matching TRBD1. Looked up from germline, CDR1 is MNHEY and CDR2 is SMNVEV (reference sequence). The V segment lost 8 bases and the J segment 9 bases; nucleotides outside the gene matches: 10. The CDR3 is 14 amino acids.

This chain connects TRBV7-9 to TRBJ1-1; D may be TRBD1 (6 bases). This CDR3 is 15 amino acids long. Germline V gives CDR1 SEHNR, CDR2 FQNEAQ (reference sequence). V was trimmed by 5 bases and J by 0 bases, leaving 13 bases between them. The CDR3 DNA reads TGTGCCAGCAGCCCATTGGGGGGGCTGAACACTGAAGCTTTCTTT. It is translated as CASSPLGGLNTEAFF.

The V gene is TRBV2, the J gene TRBJ1-1; 9 nucleotides agree with TRBD1. The CDR3 is 15 amino acids. CDR1 and CDR2 (germline): SNHLY, FYNNEI. Germline trimming cut 2 bases from V and 3 bases from J; bases unmatched to any gene: 4. This CDR3 is CASSEWRTGDTEAFF. CDR3 bases: TGTGCCAGCAGTGAATGGCGGACAGGGGACACTGAAGCTTTCTTT.

This chain joins TRBV5-6 and TRBJ1-1, with TRBD1 matching 9 bases. The CDR3 length is 15 residues. J lost 3 bases, V lost 4 bases, and 7 bases had no gene match. Germline-derived CDR1 and CDR2 are SGHDT and YYEEEE. Here the CDR3 reads CASSQLRDRDTEAFF. The DNA for the CDR3 is TGTGCCAGCAGCCAACTAAGGGACAGGGACACTGAAGCTTTCTTT.

This clone was seen only once. The V gene is TRBV19, the J gene TRBJ1-2, with 9 bases matching TRBD1. J lost 5 bases, V lost 5 bases, and 6 bases had no gene match. Germline CDR1 is LNHDA and CDR2 is SQIVND (reference sequence). This CDR3 region has 14 residues. In DNA, the CDR3 is TGTGCCAGTAGTTTAAGGACAGGGGCATATGGCTACACCTTC. Its protein is CASSLRTGAYGYTF.

The chain carries TRBV9 and TRBJ2-3; the D gene is possibly TRBD1 (5 bases). Germline assignment: CDR1 SGDLS and CDR2 YYNGEE. This CDR3 spans 13 amino acids. Trimming took 5 bases from V and 3 from J, leaving 10 bases between them. As DNA, the CDR3 is TGTGCCAGCAGAGGGGTGACGACAGATACGCAGTATTTT. Translation gives CASRGVTTDTQYF.

This chain joins TRBV5-1 and TRBJ1-1, with 9 bases aligning to TRBD1. Trimming took 7 bases from V and 6 from J; bases not matched to a gene: 10. The CDR3 consists of 14 residues. Germline assignment: CDR1 SGHRS and CDR2 YFSETQ. The CDR3 nucleotides are TGCGCCAGCCATCGGGACAGGGACTTACCTGAAGCTTTCTTT. Its translation is CASHRDRDLPEAFF.

This clone showed up just once. The rearrangement uses TRBV11-2 and TRBJ2-5; no clear D gene. The V gene lost 6 bases and the J gene lost 4 bases, with 18 bases spanning the gap. Germline values: CDR1 SGHAT, CDR2 FQNNGV. The CDR3 loop spans 15 amino acids. The CDR3 loop is CASSPTYQARETQYF. The CDR3, as DNA: TGTGCCAGCAGTCCCACTTACCAGGCGCGAGAGACCCAGTACTTC.

The rearrangement links TRBV9 to TRBJ2-5, with D hard to call. The CDR3 length is 12 residues. The germline V and J ends were trimmed by 4 bases and 0 bases, with 4 bases remaining between them. Germline V gene sequence: CDR1 SGDLS, CDR2 YYNGEE. Written as DNA, the CDR3 is TGTGCCAGCAGCCCGTACCAAGAGACCCAGTACTTC. Translating it yields CASSPYQETQYF. Drawing the rest from reference TRBV9 and TRBJ2-5, the complete variable domain is DSGVTQTPKHLITATGQRVTLRCSPRSGDLSVYWYQQSLDQGLQFLIQYYNGEERAKGNILERFSAQQFPDLHSELNLSSLELGDSALYFCASSPYQETQYFGPGTRLLVL.

The V and J genes are TRBV19 and TRBJ2-1, with TRBD1 matching over 8 bases. CDR1 is LNHDA and CDR2 is SQIVND in the germline V gene (reference sequence). Losses at the gene ends were 9 bases for V and 0 bases for J; bases not matched to a gene: 4. This CDR3 is built from 14 residues. CDR3 sequence (DNA): TGTGCCAGCATGGACAGGGCCTCCTACAATGAGCAGTTCTTC. Amino acid sequence: CASMDRASYNEQFF. The variable domain in full, with the rest retrieved from reference TRBV19 and TRBJ2-1, is DGGITQSPKYLFRKEGQNVTLSCEQNLNHDAMYWYRQDPGQGLRLIYYSQIVNDFQKGDIAEGYSVSREKKESFPLTVTSAQKNPTAFYLCASMDRASYNEQFFGPGTRLTVL.

V and J are TRBV7-9 and TRBJ1-3, with 8 bases that match TRBD1. V shed 5 bases and J 0 bases; nucleotides not matched to a gene: 6. The CDR3 spans 16 residues. The V gene's germline CDR1 is SEHNR and CDR2 FQNEAQ (reference sequence). CDR3 in DNA: TGTGCCAGCAGCGACAGACAGGGGAGCTCTGGAAACACCATATATTTT. Its translation: CASSDRQGSSGNTIYF.

The chain recombines TRBV19 with TRBJ2-4, with 11 bases lining up with TRBD2. CDR1 is LNHDA and CDR2 is SQIVND in the germline V gene (reference sequence). The CDR3 is made up of 19 amino acids. After removal of 4 bases from V and 1 base from J, the junction contained 12 bases not matched to a gene. DNA for the CDR3: TGTGCCAGTAGTACCCAGGGACTAGCGGCCAGTGCGGCCAAAAACATTCAGTACTTC. It specifies CASSTQGLAASAAKNIQYF.

CDR3 loop: CASSDGANFYEQYF. The CDR3, as DNA: TGTGCCAGCAGTGATGGGGCCAACTTCTACGAGCAGTACTTC. The gene calls are TRBV6-1 and TRBJ2-7, with D tentatively TRBD1 (5 bases). The CDR3 consists of 14 residues. The V and J ends lost 3 bases and 3 bases respectively, with 12 bases between them. CDR1 is MNHNS, CDR2 SASEGT, per germline.

V usage is TRBV28 and J usage is TRBJ1-2; D is undetermined. Germline CDR1 MDHEN, CDR2 SYDVKM. The CDR3 spans 14 residues. Trimming removed 5 bases at V and 5 bases at J, with 15 bases between. The CDR3 loop reads CASSAVPGSYGYTF. As DNA, the CDR3 is TGTGCCAGCAGTGCGGTCCCGGGGTCGTATGGCTACACCTTC.

V is TRBV29-1 and J is TRBJ2-7; 7 nucleotides agree with TRBD1. This CDR3 contains 13 residues. J gave up 4 bases and V 6 bases, and 9 bases lay outside the gene matches. Germline V lookup: CDR1 SQVTM, CDR2 ANQGSEA. CDR3 in amino acids: CSVKQGLRYEQYF. Written as DNA, the CDR3 is TGCAGCGTAAAACAGGGGCTACGATACGAGCAGTACTTC.